These 3 T cell receptor beta chains were all obtained from the same sample, sequenced in a study of blood T cells in healthy people across ages. The use of a sample-barcoded 5' primer and a J-beta primer mix characterized a second PCR of 7 to 11 cycles. TCRdb reanalysed the 5' RACE reads using MiXCR and keeps one entry per CDR3 protein. In the table there are hundreds of thousands of distinct CDR3 sequences, under 25% of which are singletons. The material sequenced was blood. Receptors were obtained from a man between 70 and 80 years old in good health.

The V and J genes are TRBV4-3 and TRBJ2-7; 9 bases are a match to TRBD1. Per the germline V gene, CDR1 is LGHNA and CDR2 is YSLEER. Trimming cost V 0 bases and J 2 bases; bases outside gene matches: 5. The CDR3 extends over 16 amino acids. The CDR3 reads CASSQDPGTGTYEQYF. The CDR3 DNA sequence: TGCGCCAGCAGCCAAGATCCGGGGACAGGGACCTACGAGCAGTACTTC.

The chain employs TRBV11-2 and TRBJ2-1; 7 positions match TRBD2. CDR1 SGHAT and CDR2 FQNNGV come from the germline V gene. Germline trimming cut 7 bases from V and 2 bases from J; bases unmatched to any gene: 5. There are 14 residues in the CDR3. This chain's CDR3 is CASKGLAAYNEQFF. CDR3 DNA sequence: TGTGCCAGCAAGGGGCTAGCGGCCTACAATGAGCAGTTCTTC. Full variable domain (rest looked up from reference TRBV11-2 and TRBJ2-1): EAGVAQSPRYKIIEKRQSVAFWCNPISGHATLYWYQQILGQGPKLLIQFQNNGVVDDSQLPKDRFSAERLKGVDSTLKIQPAKLEDSAVYLCASKGLAAYNEQFFGPGTRLTVL.

A few counts support this clonotype. The chain carries TRBV5-1 and TRBJ2-5, with a tentative D call TRBD1 (5 bases). The DNA end is a closer match to TRBJ2-7, so the J assignment may be wrong. Germline CDR1 is SGHRS and CDR2 is YFSETQ. The CDR3 has 14 residues. The CDR3 protein is CASRFTGRDYEQYF. CDR3 coding DNA: TGCGCCAGCAGATTTACAGGACGAGATTACGAGCAGTACTTC.